The 32 T cell receptor beta chains in this list originate from one sample, sequenced in a study of cytotoxic CD8 clonotypes in ibrutinib-treated CLL. Only in-frame clones appear in the TCRdb table, and some are missing; sequencing was by immunoSEQ multiplex PCR. The repertoire holds 150,000 to 250,000 clones, with approximately 72% as singletons. Specimen: PBMCs, collected after 24 months of ibrutinib treatment. The source is a human donor with chronic lymphocytic leukemia.

This clone occurred a few times. The CDR3 nucleotides are TGTGCCAGCAGCCAACTTCATGGAAACACCATATATTTT. It translates to CASSQLHGNTIYF. The V gene is TRBV7-9, the J gene TRBJ1-3; no firm D call. The length of the CDR3 is 13 residues. The germline gives CDR1 SEHNR, CDR2 FQNEAQ (reference sequence). V lost 5 bases and J 3 bases, leaving 8 bases between the germline ends.

This chain uses TRBV6-5 with TRBJ1-5, with a weak D call TRBD1 (6 bases). The V gene's germline CDR1 is MNHEY and CDR2 SVGAGI. V was clipped by 0 bases and J by 4 bases, with 10 bases between them. The CDR3 length is 15 residues. The CDR3 spells CASSYSGTGNQPQHF. The CDR3 coding sequence is TGTGCCAGCAGTTACTCTGGAACAGGGAATCAGCCCCAGCATTTT.

There are a few counts of this clone. The chain has TRBV5-4 and TRBJ2-3; 11 bases are shared with TRBD1. Germline CDR1 reads SGHNT; CDR2 reads YYREEE (reference sequence). V lost 4 bases and J lost 5; bases outside the gene matches: 6. The CDR3 covers 15 residues. This CDR3 reads CASSPRDRGIDTQYF. For the CDR3, the DNA is TGTGCCAGCAGCCCGAGGGACAGGGGGATAGATACGCAGTATTTT.

V usage is TRBV7-9 and J usage is TRBJ2-3; D is perhaps TRBD1 (5 bases). This CDR3 comprises 15 residues. The V gene's germline CDR1 is SEHNR and CDR2 FQNEAQ (reference sequence). The V and J ends lost 6 bases and 2 bases respectively, with 15 bases between them. The CDR3: CASSSGIFPTDTQYF. The CDR3 DNA reads as TGTGCCAGCAGTTCAGGGATTTTCCCCACAGATACGCAGTATTTT.

Here the CDR3 reads CASSYNSKSSYNEQFF. CDR3 sequence (DNA): TGCGCCAGCAGCTATAACAGCAAAAGCTCCTACAATGAGCAGTTCTTC. The chain links TRBV5-1 to TRBJ2-1, with D unresolved. Looked up from germline, CDR1 is SGHRS and CDR2 is YFSETQ. This CDR3 is 16 amino acids long. Trimming cost V 3 bases and J 0 bases, with 13 bases left between them. Variable domain in full (rest from reference TRBV5-1 and TRBJ2-1): KAGVTQTPRYLIKTRGQQVTLSCSPISGHRSVSWYQQTPGQGLQFLFEYFSETQRNKGNFPGRFSGRQFSNSRSEMNVSTLELGDSALYLCASSYNSKSSYNEQFFGPGTRLTVL.

The chain joins TRBV11-2 to TRBJ1-4; no clear D gene. Deletions cut 3 bases from V and 8 bases from J, with 19 bases between. The germline V gene encodes CDR1 SGHAT and CDR2 FQNNGV. The CDR3 covers 16 residues. CDR3 coding DNA: TGTGCCAGCAGCTTCGGTCTAGGACTGATGGGCGAAAAACTGTTTTTT. Translation: CASSFGLGLMGEKLFF.

The table lists this clone with a few counts. This chain connects TRBV30 to TRBJ2-2; D is undetermined. Trimming pared 5 bases from V and 0 bases from J, leaving 10 bases between. The CDR3 sequence is 14 residues long. Germline V gene data show CDR1 as GTSNPN and CDR2 as SVGIG (reference sequence). The CDR3 DNA is TGTGCCTGGGGGCCATCCACGAACACCGGGGAGCTGTTTTTT. Translating gives CAWGPSTNTGELFF.

V gene TRBV27 combines with J gene TRBJ2-7; D perhaps matches TRBD1 (6 bases). V dropped 4 bases and J dropped 3 bases, with 13 bases sitting between them. The CDR3 is 14 residues long. Germline V lookup: CDR1 MNHEY, CDR2 SMNVEV (reference sequence). The CDR3: CASSSTGVGYEQYF. CDR3 DNA: TGTGCCAGCAGTTCGACAGGAGTCGGCTACGAGCAGTACTTC.

CDR3 in amino acids: CASSLAGGHTDTQYF. The CDR3 bases are TGCGCCAGCAGCTTGGCCGGGGGTCACACAGATACGCAGTATTTT. J is TRBJ2-3 and V is TRBV5-1, with TRBD2 as a possible D gene (6 bases). Germline-derived CDR1 and CDR2 are SGHRS and YFSETQ. The CDR3 runs 15 residues. The V end was cut by 0 bases, the J end by 2 bases, with 10 bases between.

This clone was found once. The chain has TRBV19 and TRBJ2-7; TRBD1 matches 11 bases. The CDR3 runs 14 residues. The ends lost 5 bases at V and 3 bases at J; junction bases unmatched: 3. Germline loops: CDR1 LNHDA, CDR2 SQIVND (reference sequence). The chain's CDR3 is CASSWGTGGYEQYF. CDR3 nucleotide sequence: TGTGCCAGTAGTTGGGGGACAGGGGGCTACGAGCAGTACTTC.

The chain joins TRBV29-1 to TRBJ2-3, with D possibly being TRBD1 or TRBD2 (5 bases each). CDR1 is SQVTM and CDR2 is ANQGSEA in the germline V gene. The CDR3 spans 13 residues. V lost 0 bases and J lost 7, with 11 bases in between. In DNA, the CDR3 is TGCAGCGTTGAAGATCAGGGAGAGTATACGCAGTATTTT. Protein sequence: CSVEDQGEYTQYF.

The chain is built from TRBV5-6 and TRBJ2-3; no clear D. Trimming stripped 4 bases from V and 6 bases from J, with 9 bases between. CDR3 length: 12 residues. In germline, CDR1 is SGHDT, CDR2 YYEEEE. CDR3 sequence reads: CASSLIVDTQYF. The CDR3 coding sequence is TGTGCCAGCAGCCTGATTGTGGATACGCAGTATTTT. Variable domain in full (rest from reference TRBV5-6 and TRBJ2-3): DAGVTQSPTHLIKTRGQQVTLRCSPKSGHDTVSWYQQALGQGPQFIFQYYEEEERQRGNFPDRFSGHQFPNYSSELNVNALLLGDSALYLCASSLIVDTQYFGPGTRLTVL.

This sequence joins TRBV27 and TRBJ1-1; D is unresolved. CDR1 and CDR2 from the germline V gene are MNHEY and SMNVEV (reference sequence). This CDR3 is 12 amino acids long. Trimming stripped 6 bases from V and 7 bases from J, with 12 bases between. CDR3 sequence reads: CASRYSGGEAFF. The CDR3 DNA reads as TGTGCCAGCAGGTATTCCGGTGGTGAAGCTTTCTTT.

The V and J genes are TRBV27 and TRBJ2-1; 9 bases are shared with TRBD2. The CDR3 is made up of 15 amino acids. Germline CDR1 and CDR2: MNHEY and SMNVEV (reference sequence). The junction had 6 bases not matched to a gene; V was cut back by 5 bases and J by 4 bases. For the CDR3, the DNA is TGTGCCAGCAGTGTTAGCGGGAGTTCGTACAATGAGCAGTTCTTC. Its protein product is CASSVSGSSYNEQFF.

V and J are TRBV29-1 and TRBJ2-3; 10 bases fit TRBD2. The V segment lost 6 bases and the J segment 2 bases; nucleotides outside the gene matches: 5. This CDR3 contains 14 residues. Germline CDR1 reads SQVTM; CDR2 reads ANQGSEA. In nucleotides, the CDR3 is TGCAGCGTGGACGGACTAGCGGCCACAGATACGCAGTATTTT. This gives the protein CSVDGLAATDTQYF.

This chain links TRBV4-1 with TRBJ2-1; the D gene is possibly TRBD1 (6 bases). CDR3 size: 15 residues. V was clipped by 2 bases and J by 4 bases, with 12 bases between them. Germline values: CDR1 MGHRA, CDR2 YSYEKL. The CDR3 protein is CASSQNRDPYNEQFF. The CDR3 bases are TGCGCCAGCAGCCAAAACAGGGACCCTTACAATGAGCAGTTCTTC.

The genes are TRBV15 and TRBJ1-2; D remains unclear. The CDR3 contains 15 residues. V lost 1 base, J lost 4 bases, and 13 bases lay in between. Germline CDR1 and CDR2: LNHNV and YYDKDF (reference sequence). CDR3 bases: TGTGCCACCAGCAGAGTGGGTCCACGGGGCTATGGCTACACCTTC. Its protein is CATSRVGPRGYGYTF.

The rearrangement uses TRBV28 and TRBJ2-2, with 7 bases identical to TRBD2. Losses at the gene ends were 5 bases for V and 12 bases for J; bases not matched to a gene: 6. The CDR3 totals 12 residues. Germline values: CDR1 MDHEN, CDR2 SYDVKM. CDR3 bases: TGTGCCAGCAGTCATAGCGGGCGGAAGCTGTTTTTT. As protein: CASSHSGRKLFF. The variable domain in full, completed from reference TRBV28 and TRBJ2-2, reads DVKVTQSSRYLVKRTGEKVFLECVQDMDHENMFWYRQDPGLGLRLIYFSYDVKMKEKGDIPEGYSVSREKKERFSLILESASTNQTSMYLCASSHSGRKLFFGEGSRLTVL.

This clone is a singleton in its sample. The V and J genes are TRBV5-4 and TRBJ1-2; 8 bases are a match to TRBD1. V was pared by 2 bases and J by 4 bases, with 4 bases of the junction left unmatched. The CDR3 length is 14 residues. Per the germline V gene, CDR1 is SGHNT and CDR2 is YYREEE (reference sequence). CDR3 sequence: CASSFQGAPYGYTF. Here the CDR3 DNA reads TGTGCCAGCAGCTTCCAGGGGGCCCCCTATGGCTACACCTTC.

This rearrangement joins TRBV10-2 to TRBJ2-7; D may be TRBD1 (6 bases). In germline, CDR1 is WSHSY, CDR2 SAAADI. V lost 0 bases to trimming and J lost 0 bases, with 15 bases between them. The length of the CDR3 is 17 residues. The CDR3 spells CASSESPYRVPSYEQYF. The CDR3, as DNA: TGCGCCAGCAGTGAGTCGCCCTACAGGGTCCCCTCCTACGAGCAGTACTTC.

The chain joins TRBV7-2 to TRBJ2-7; 7 bases map to TRBD2. The V gene end was trimmed by 2 bases and the J gene end by 6 bases; junction bases not matched to a gene: 10. CDR1 and CDR2 (germline): SGHTA, FQGNSA. There are 15 residues in the CDR3. The CDR3 DNA sequence: TGTGCCAGCAGCTTAAGAGTGGCGGGAGCGGGCGAGCAGTACTTC. The encoded protein is CASSLRVAGAGEQYF.

The V gene is TRBV5-4, the J gene TRBJ2-6; D is unresolved. With 0 bases removed from V and 0 bases from J, the gap between germline ends came to 4 bases. The germline gives CDR1 SGHNT, CDR2 YYREEE (reference sequence). The CDR3 is 15 amino acids. CDR3 sequence: CASSLAGSGANVLTF. CDR3 nucleotides: TGTGCCAGCAGCTTGGCGGGCTCTGGGGCCAACGTCCTGACTTTC.

The rearrangement joins TRBV13 to TRBJ2-2; D is unresolved. CDR1 is PRHDT and CDR2 is FYEKMQ in the germline V gene (reference sequence). The V end lost 3 bases, the J end lost 4 bases, and 15 bases lay between the germline ends. This CDR3 is built from 16 residues. CDR3 coding DNA: TGTGCCAGCAGCTTCCTGGGAAACGTTGCCACCGGGGAGCTGTTTTTT. It codes for CASSFLGNVATGELFF.

The V gene is TRBV28, the J gene TRBJ2-3, with 8 bases fitting TRBD1. Trimming cost V 1 base and J 1 base; bases outside gene matches: 4. Looked up from germline, CDR1 is MDHEN and CDR2 is SYDVKM. The CDR3 loop spans 16 amino acids. The CDR3 DNA follows: TGTGCCAGCAGTTTATCCGGGACAGGAGGCACAGATACGCAGTATTTT. Amino acids: CASSLSGTGGTDTQYF.

With regard to this clone: The limits of the CDR3 on the DNA are not certain, so only TCRdb's listed CDR3 is given. The V and J genes are TRBV4-1 and TRBJ2-2; the D call in the table, TRBD2, was not verified against the DNA. Germline V gene lookup returns CDR1 MGHRA and CDR2 YSYEKL. The CDR3 adds up to 13 amino acids, both ends counted. The CDR3 reads CASSHFGAGELFF.

The gene calls are TRBV11-3 and TRBJ2-3; no firm D call. Trimming pared 0 bases from V and 6 bases from J, leaving 10 bases between. This CDR3 region has 14 residues. CDR1 SGHNT and CDR2 YENEEA come from the germline V gene. Written as DNA, the CDR3 is TGTGCCAGCAGCTTAGAGTTTGAGTCCGATACGCAGTATTTT. It codes for CASSLEFESDTQYF. The variable domain in full, with the rest retrieved from reference TRBV11-3 and TRBJ2-3, is EAGVVQSPRYKIIEKKQPVAFWCNPISGHNTLYWYLQNLGQGPELLIRYENEEAVDDSQLPKDRFSAERLKGVDSTLKIQPAELGDSAVYLCASSLEFESDTQYFGPGTRLTVL.

The chain has TRBV2 and TRBJ2-6; D gene ambiguous. Germline assignment: CDR1 SNHLY and CDR2 FYNNEI. V was shortened by 10 bases and J by 1 base, with 14 bases between the two germline ends. This CDR3 is 15 amino acids long. CDR3 loop: CAIPRRISGANVLTF. CDR3 sequence (DNA): TGTGCCATACCTCGACGGATTTCTGGGGCCAACGTCCTGACTTTC. The full variable domain, in which reference TRBV2 and TRBJ2-6 provide the parts outside the CDR3, is EPEVTQTPSHQVTQMGQEVILRCVPISNHLYFYWYRQILGQKVEFLVSFYNNEISEKSEIFDDQFSVERPDGSNFTLKIRSTKLEDSAMYFCAIPRRISGANVLTFGAGSRLTVL.

This rearrangement joins TRBV9 to TRBJ2-2; 7 bases fit TRBD1. CDR1 and CDR2 from the germline V gene are SGDLS and YYNGEE. V shed 0 bases and J 1 base; nucleotides not matched to a gene: 3. CDR3 length equals 16 residues. The CDR3 protein is CASSVGGQRNTGELFF. CDR3 sequence (DNA): TGTGCCAGCAGCGTAGGGGGACAGAGGAACACCGGGGAGCTGTTTTTT.

V and J are TRBV6-5 and TRBJ1-3; D gene unclear. The V gene lost 5 bases and the J gene lost 1 base, with 12 bases spanning the gap. CDR1 and CDR2 (germline): MNHEY, SVGAGI. The CDR3 totals 15 residues. The CDR3 nucleotides are TGTGCCAGCAGTCCGGGGTACTATTCTGGAAACACCATATATTTT. Amino acid sequence: CASSPGYYSGNTIYF.

This rearrangement joins TRBV27 to TRBJ1-1; D is undetermined. This CDR3 region has 13 residues. The ends were cut back, 3 bases at V and 5 bases at J, with 10 bases in the middle. Germline CDR1 is MNHEY and CDR2 is SMNVEV (reference sequence). The CDR3 sequence is CASSFPGGTEAFF. As DNA, the CDR3 is TGTGCCAGCAGTTTCCCCGGCGGGACTGAAGCTTTCTTT.

The gene calls are TRBV6-5 and TRBJ2-7, with 8 bases lining up with TRBD1. Germline V CDR1 and CDR2: MNHEY, SVGAGI. This CDR3 region has 14 residues. With 8 bases clipped from V and 0 bases from J, the junction kept 6 bases outside the gene matches. CDR3 region: CASGDRIDSYEQYF. DNA for the CDR3: TGTGCCAGCGGGGACAGGATCGACTCCTACGAGCAGTACTTC.

The J gene is TRBJ2-1, the V gene TRBV5-4; 8 positions match TRBD2. Germline values: CDR1 SGHNT, CDR2 YYREEE (reference sequence). The CDR3 loop spans 14 amino acids. The V gene end was trimmed by 6 bases and the J gene end by 4 bases; junction bases not matched to a gene: 6. This CDR3 reads CASKGGLEYNEQFF. The CDR3 DNA reads TGTGCCAGCAAGGGGGGACTAGAGTACAATGAGCAGTTCTTC.